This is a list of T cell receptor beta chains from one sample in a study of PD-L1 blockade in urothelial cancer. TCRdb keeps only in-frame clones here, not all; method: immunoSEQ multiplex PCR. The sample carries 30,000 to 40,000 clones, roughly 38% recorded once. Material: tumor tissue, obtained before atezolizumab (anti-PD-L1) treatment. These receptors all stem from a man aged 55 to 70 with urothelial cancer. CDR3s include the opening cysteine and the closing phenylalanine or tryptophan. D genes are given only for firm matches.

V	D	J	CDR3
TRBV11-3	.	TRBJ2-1	CASSPVWGDNEQFF
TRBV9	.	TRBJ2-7	CASSQSSGYSYEQYF
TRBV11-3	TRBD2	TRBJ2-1	CASSLIAGQRGLNEQFF
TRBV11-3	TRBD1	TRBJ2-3	CASSRQGASTDTQYF
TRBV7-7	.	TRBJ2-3	CASSLASSFRTNTQYF
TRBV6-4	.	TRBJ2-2	CASSWDGTTGELFF
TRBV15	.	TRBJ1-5	CATSREASNQPQHF
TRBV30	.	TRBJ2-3	CAWSPARFSYF
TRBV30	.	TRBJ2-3	CAWGSGTGWDTQYF
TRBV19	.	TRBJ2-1	CASSRGGDHYNEQFF
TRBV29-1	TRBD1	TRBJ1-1	CSAGTGVGVTEAFF
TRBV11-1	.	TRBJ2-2	CASSLGRRSNTGELFF
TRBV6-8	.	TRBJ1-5	CASSVEYSNQPQHF
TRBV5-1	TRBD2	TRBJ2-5	CASSRDGSGGDQETQYF
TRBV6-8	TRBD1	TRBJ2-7	CAVQGQGPYEQYF
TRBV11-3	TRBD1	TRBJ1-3	CASSLVGQGNTIYF
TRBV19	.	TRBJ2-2	CASSRPRGANGELFF
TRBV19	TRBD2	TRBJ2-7	CASSMISSGRPSYEQYF
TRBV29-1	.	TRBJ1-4	CSARGAAADEKLFF
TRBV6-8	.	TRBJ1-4	CASSRRRNEKLFF
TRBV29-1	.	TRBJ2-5	CSVVLGRWETQYF
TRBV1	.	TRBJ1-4	CASSQDGQGASANEKLFF
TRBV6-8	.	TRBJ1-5	CASSPDLNQPQHF
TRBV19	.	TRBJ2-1	CASSLRTDPRNEQFF
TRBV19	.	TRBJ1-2	CASSIEGRASGYTF
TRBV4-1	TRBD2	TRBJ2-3	CASSQGRGSDTQYF
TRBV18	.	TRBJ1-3	CASSPSRSSGNTIYF
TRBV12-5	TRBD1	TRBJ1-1	CASGARGGNTEAFF
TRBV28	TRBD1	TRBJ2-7	CASVRDRTSYEQYF
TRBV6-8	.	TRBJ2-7	CAISSAGGTYEQYF
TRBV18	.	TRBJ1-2	CASSPNRDPYGYTF
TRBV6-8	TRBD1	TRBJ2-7	CASQNTGQGAYEQYF